This T cell receptor beta chain was sequenced for a study of blood T cell repertoires in COVID-19. The overall study: COVID-19 samples, acute and convalescent, were from the United States, Italy and Spain. The cDNA or gDNA used as material had been derived from T cells, B-cell-depleted T cells, or PBMCs.

As handled by the study authors: Nucleated cell number was recorded as an estimate derived from reference gene primer amplification. Generated by immunoSEQ multiplex PCR, the TCRdb table keeps only in-frame clones and is missing some. V and J calls and clone size are copied from that table; D and trimming were computed from the DNA. The table records more than 90,000 clones, 65% to 80% of them present only once. The germline V gene has CDR1 MGHRA and CDR2 YSYEKL. The V end was cut by 0 bases, the J end by 3 bases, with 12 bases between. This CDR3 comprises 15 residues. The chain employs TRBV4-1 and TRBJ2-7, with D maybe TRBD2 (5 bases). The sample consisted of peripheral blood. The TCR comes from a man aged 50 to 59 with acute or convalescent COVID-19. DNA for the CDR3: TGCGCCAGCAGCCAAGACGGGATAGAAAACTACGAGCAGTACTTC. Its translation is CASSQDGIENYEQYF.